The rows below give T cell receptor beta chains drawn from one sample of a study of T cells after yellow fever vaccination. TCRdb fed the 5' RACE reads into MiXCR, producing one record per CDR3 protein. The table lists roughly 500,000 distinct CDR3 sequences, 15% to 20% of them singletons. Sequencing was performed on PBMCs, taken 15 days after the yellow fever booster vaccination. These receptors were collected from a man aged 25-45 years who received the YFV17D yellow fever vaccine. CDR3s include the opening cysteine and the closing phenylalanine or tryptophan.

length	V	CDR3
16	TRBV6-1	CASRSQTSGDQETQYF
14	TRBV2	CASSEQGSYTEAFF
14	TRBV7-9	CASSYSGVFGGYTF
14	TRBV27	CASRPGPNTGELFF
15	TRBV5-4	CASSLLAGGPDEQFF
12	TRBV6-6	CASTQAGNEQFF
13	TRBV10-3	CAISAQPNQPQHF
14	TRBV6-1	CATTSGQLNTEAFF
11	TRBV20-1	CSVQTKGELFF
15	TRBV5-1	CASSLTGFAYNEQFF
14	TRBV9	CASSVDLGNYGYTF
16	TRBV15	CATSSRGDPWGETQYF
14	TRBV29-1	CSVERQARTDTQYF
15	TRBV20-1	CSARVLAGGWDTQYF
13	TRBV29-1	CSVRDRTSYEQYF
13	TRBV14	CASRDGDSYEQYF
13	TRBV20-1	CSARAAGPQPQHF
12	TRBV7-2	CASSPAGDEQYF
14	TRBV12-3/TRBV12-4	CASSFRQEDYEQYF
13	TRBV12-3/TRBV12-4	CASSLDDTDTQYF
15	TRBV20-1	CSVATSGRRYNEQFF
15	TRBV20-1	CSARDISGSSYEQFF
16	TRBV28	CASRSYGTGSSYEQYF